This T cell receptor (beta chain) appears in the sequencing data of a study of blood T cell repertoires in COVID-19. Study as a whole: Donors in Cohort 3 who had recovered were those with two negative PCRs, healthcare professional clearance, or resolution of their symptoms.

V was clipped by 5 bases and J by 0 bases; unmatched bases: 4. Germline V gene lookup returns CDR1 SGHRS and CDR2 YFSETQ. The CDR3 covers 14 residues. This clone was observed a handful of times. In the original processing: Researchers report that nucleated cell counts were estimated from reference gene primer amplification. The method was immunoSEQ multiplex PCR; TCRdb's version includes in-frame clones alone and lacks a portion of them. V and J calls and clone size follow that table, whereas D and trimming were derived from the DNA. The sample carries some 300,000 clones, more than 70% recorded once.

The receptor was derived from an older woman in a cohort exposed to, infected with or recovered from COVID-19 (not recorded which). Sequenced sample: PBMCs or T cells enriched from blood (not recorded which). The V and J genes are TRBV5-1 and TRBJ2-7; TRBD2 agrees at 8 bases. The CDR3 coding sequence is TGCGCCAGCAGACGACTAGCGAGCTCCTACGAGCAGTACTTC. Its translation: CASRRLASSYEQYF.